This T cell receptor (beta chain) was identified in a study of shared clonotypes between healthy human individuals. General study points: Non-shared clonotypes had lower generation probabilities than those shared by all four donors. Donor clonotype sharing was expected to depend on sequencing depth.

In the case of this clone: Its specificity is not known.

The V end lost 5 bases, the J end lost 4 bases, and 12 bases lay between the germline ends. Germline CDR1 is SGHDN and CDR2 is FVKESK. The CDR3 has 13 residues. Each sample came from a Caucasian adult donor living in Nashville, Tennessee. Source study methods: Filtering differed since immunoSEQ provided only junctions, with no quality scores. Measured with immunoSEQ multiplex PCR; TCRdb has only the in-frame clones, and not every one. V and J calls and clone size come straight from that table; D and trimming were deduced from the DNA. This sample has fewer than 1.8 million clones, with approximately 98.5% found just once.

This TCR came from a man younger than 40 in good health. The V gene is TRBV14, the J gene TRBJ2-7; D ambiguous. What was sequenced was naive CD4+ T cells sorted from blood. Subset reported: CD45RA+ positively selected. For the CDR3, the DNA is TGTGCCAGCAGCAGGGTTCATGGTTACGAGCAGTACTTC. Amino acid sequence: CASSRVHGYEQYF.